What follows are 9 T cell receptor beta chains derived from one specimen sequenced in a study of brain metastases from non-small cell lung cancer. Data came from immunoSEQ multiplex PCR; TCRdb stores just in-frame clones and leaves some out. Among 1,500 to 2,000 clones, 93% were seen once, and the ten largest hold 2% to 2.5%. Sequencing was performed on tissue from a brain metastasis. The receptors stem from a donor at least 40 years old with non-small cell lung cancer.

The V gene is TRBV7-9, the J gene TRBJ1-1; D call uncertain. The CDR3 loop spans 11 amino acids. Trimming shortened V by 3 bases and J by 7 bases, and 6 bases separated the two germline ends. Germline V gene lookup returns CDR1 SEHNR and CDR2 FQNEAQ (reference sequence). The CDR3 DNA reads TGTGCCAGCAGCTTGGGGTATGAAGCTTTCTTT. This sequence encodes CASSLGYEAFF.

Comment on this clone: At one boundary the junction diverges from the germline segment, which might be a read error. The chain uses TRBV7-9 and TRBJ1-6, with D hard to call. Germline V lookup: CDR1 SEHNR, CDR2 FQNEAQ (reference sequence). CDR3 length: 13 amino acids. This chain's CDR3 is CASSTGIDSPLHF. Here the CDR3 DNA reads TGTGCCAGCAGCACCGGAATTGATTCACCCCTCCATTTT.

For the CDR3, the DNA is TGTGCCAGCAGTCGGACAGGGGATGAGCAGTTCTTC. Translating gives CASSRTGDEQFF. V is TRBV6-5 and J is TRBJ2-1; 9 bases match TRBD1. CDR3 length equals 12 residues. The V gene end was trimmed by 5 bases and the J gene end by 8 bases; junction bases not matched to a gene: 1. Germline V gene lookup returns CDR1 MNHEY and CDR2 SVGAGI.

V is TRBV19 and J is TRBJ1-1; D is uncertain. The CDR3 length is 13 residues. Trimming stripped 2 bases from V and 8 bases from J, with 12 bases between. CDR1 LNHDA and CDR2 SQIVND come from the germline V gene (reference sequence). In DNA, the CDR3 is TGTGCCAGTAGTATAACGAAGGGAGAGGAAGCTTTCTTT. Protein product: CASSITKGEEAFF.

To note about this clone: The junction departs from the called germline gene at one end, perhaps through a read error. This sequence joins TRBV24-1 and TRBJ2-7; a weak D match, TRBD1 (6 bases). The CDR3 runs to 11 residues. CDR1 and CDR2 (germline): KGHDR, SFDVKD. In nucleotides, the CDR3 is TGTGCCACCAGTGATGGGACACGGGCGCTCTTC. Amino acid sequence: CATSDGTRALF.

The chain is built from TRBV18 and TRBJ1-2; no definite D call. CDR3 length equals 13 residues. Germline V gives CDR1 KGHSH, CDR2 LQKENI. V lost 5 bases and J 2 bases, leaving 9 bases between the germline ends. The CDR3 protein is CASSSAENYGYTF. The CDR3 DNA sequence: TGTGCCAGCTCAAGCGCCGAGAACTATGGCTACACCTTC.

As regards this clone: The sample carries other DNA sequences with the same CDR3. In nucleotides, the CDR3 is TGCGCCAGCAGTCCGGACAGGAGGAACACCATATATTTT. Translating it yields CASSPDRRNTIYF. The chain combines TRBV5-1 with TRBJ1-3; 7 bases match TRBD1. V shed 5 bases and J 7 bases; nucleotides not matched to a gene: 6. There are 13 residues in the CDR3. CDR1 is SGHRS and CDR2 is YFSETQ in the germline V gene.

The chain combines TRBV12-3 or TRBV12-4 with TRBJ1-3; no clear D gene. The CDR3 is 12 amino acids. Trimming took off 2 bases at V and 3 bases at J, with 2 bases between the two ends. CDR3 nucleotide sequence: TGTGCCAGCAGTTTAAATGGAAACACCATATATTTT. Protein: CASSLNGNTIYF.

The CDR3, as DNA: TGTGCCAGCAGTCCCGGGACAGGGAGTCGGACTGAAGCTTTCTTT. The encoded protein is CASSPGTGSRTEAFF. The chain joins TRBV6-5 to TRBJ1-1, with 9 bases that match TRBD1. The CDR3 length is 15 residues. Germline values: CDR1 MNHEY, CDR2 SVGAGI. Losses at the gene ends were 5 bases for V and 5 bases for J; bases not matched to a gene: 9.